The 12 T cell receptor beta chains below come from one sample, sequenced in a study of technical replicates of blood from a handful of donors. Clones were read by immunoSEQ multiplex PCR, and TCRdb kept only the in-frame ones, dropping some. The table includes 75,000 to 100,000 clones, approximately 94% detected once. Sequenced material: T cells isolated from PBMCs. The receptors derive from a human donor in good health.

V gene TRBV7-2 combines with J gene TRBJ2-7, with 12 positions matching TRBD2. V dropped 6 bases and J dropped 1; count of bases not matched to a gene: 4. Germline assignment: CDR1 SGHTA and CDR2 FQGNSA. The CDR3 sequence is 15 residues long. The CDR3 nucleotides are TGTGCCAGCAGTCCTGGACTAGCGGGGTCCTACGAGCAGTACTTC. Translated, it gives CASSPGLAGSYEQYF. Using reference TRBV7-2 and TRBJ2-7 for the parts outside the CDR3, the full variable domain is GAGVSQSPSNKVTEKGKDVELRCDPISGHTALYWYRQSLGQGLEFLIYFQGNSAPDKSGLPSDRFSAERTGGSVSTLTIQRTQQEDSAVYLCASSPGLAGSYEQYFGPGTRLTVT.

The genes are TRBV28 and TRBJ2-1, with 13 bases identical to TRBD2. The germline V gene has CDR1 MDHEN and CDR2 SYDVKM. J lost 7 bases, V lost 4 bases, and 7 bases had no gene match. The CDR3 is 16 residues long. The CDR3 DNA reads TGTGCCAGCAGTTCGATCGGGACTAGCGGGAAAAATGAGCAGTTCTTC. Its translation is CASSSIGTSGKNEQFF. The variable domain in full, with the rest retrieved from reference TRBV28 and TRBJ2-1, is DVKVTQSSRYLVKRTGEKVFLECVQDMDHENMFWYRQDPGLGLRLIYFSYDVKMKEKGDIPEGYSVSREKKERFSLILESASTNQTSMYLCASSSIGTSGKNEQFFGPGTRLTVL.

V is TRBV7-6 and J is TRBJ2-3, with TRBD2 identical over 7 bases. Germline values: CDR1 SGHVS, CDR2 FNYEAQ. The CDR3 runs 16 residues. The junction had 9 bases not matched to a gene; V was cut back by 6 bases and J by 0 bases. CDR3 sequence (DNA): TGTGCCAGCAGTTCTCAGGGAGGGGCAAGCACAGATACGCAGTATTTT. Amino acids: CASSSQGGASTDTQYF.

V is TRBV7-8 and J is TRBJ2-3, with 9 bases aligning to TRBD1. This CDR3 comprises 16 residues. V trimming: 4 bases; J trimming: 4 bases; junction bases outside the gene matches: 9. Germline lookup yields CDR1 SGHVS and CDR2 FQNEAQ. CDR3 amino acids: CASSSPGTGSSDTQYF. Written as DNA, the CDR3 is TGTGCCAGCAGCTCACCCGGGACAGGGTCCTCAGATACGCAGTATTTT.

The rearrangement uses TRBV23-1 and TRBJ1-2; D gene uncertain. TRBV23-1 is assigned to the ORF class and has an uncertain function. There are 16 residues in the CDR3. V shed 0 bases and J shed 3 bases, with 14 bases lying between them. The CDR3: CASSQSMVRGDYGYTF. CDR3 nucleotides: TGCGCCAGCAGTCAATCGATGGTACGGGGTGACTATGGCTACACCTTC.

This rearrangement joins TRBV19 to TRBJ1-5, with D perhaps matching TRBD1 (5 bases). The CDR3 runs 14 residues. V was cut by 7 bases and J by 4 bases, with 14 bases left in between. The germline CDR1 and CDR2 sequences are LNHDA and SQIVND (reference sequence). This CDR3 is CASTPGHGNQPQHF. The DNA of the CDR3 is TGTGCCAGTACCCCCGGACATGGGAATCAGCCCCAGCATTTT.

This clone came up a few times. V usage is TRBV29-1 and J usage is TRBJ1-1, with 10 nucleotides matching TRBD1. The germline V gene has CDR1 SQVTM and CDR2 ANQGSEA. Unmatched junction bases numbered 11, after V lost 6 bases and J lost 7 bases. The CDR3 totals 14 residues. The CDR3, as DNA: TGCAGCGTGGTAACCGGGACAGGGGACAGTGAAGCTTTCTTT. This gives the protein CSVVTGTGDSEAFF. The full variable domain, in which reference TRBV29-1 and TRBJ1-1 provide the parts outside the CDR3, is SAVISQKPSRDICQRGTSLTIQCQVDSQVTMMFWYRQQPGQSLTLIATANQGSEATYESGFVIDKFPISRPNLTFSTLTVSNMSPEDSSIYLCSVVTGTGDSEAFFGQGTRLTVV.

The chain carries TRBV28 and TRBJ1-1; 7 nucleotides line up with TRBD1. V gave up 7 bases and J gave up 7 bases; unmatched junction bases: 9. CDR1 MDHEN and CDR2 SYDVKM come from the germline V gene. The CDR3 length is 13 residues. The CDR3 DNA sequence: TGTGCCAGCATCCCTCACAGGGGTGTTGAAGCTTTCTTT. Its protein product is CASIPHRGVEAFF.

V is TRBV6-1 and J is TRBJ1-4, with 7 bases that match TRBD1. This CDR3 spans 15 amino acids. Germline V gene lookup returns CDR1 MNHNS and CDR2 SASEGT. V shed 2 bases, J shed 4 bases, and the junction held 4 bases outside the gene matches. CDR3: CASSEMGQINEKLFF. DNA of the CDR3: TGTGCCAGCAGTGAAATGGGACAGATTAATGAAAAACTGTTTTTT.

The chain recombines TRBV29-1 with TRBJ2-1; 12 nucleotides match TRBD2. V dropped 6 bases and J dropped 7; count of bases not matched to a gene: 7. This CDR3 has 14 residues. Germline V gives CDR1 SQVTM, CDR2 ANQGSEA. CDR3 DNA: TGCAGCGTACACGGACTAGCGGGGTATAATGAGCAGTTCTTC. Translation gives CSVHGLAGYNEQFF.

The chain uses TRBV7-9 and TRBJ2-1, with a weak D call TRBD1 (6 bases). Trimming stripped 2 bases from V and 0 bases from J, with 11 bases between. The CDR3 sequence is 16 residues long. CDR1 is SEHNR, CDR2 FQNEAQ, per germline (reference sequence). The CDR3 DNA reads TGTGCCAGCAGCTTAACAGCAGGGGACTCCTACAATGAGCAGTTCTTC. Amino acids: CASSLTAGDSYNEQFF.

The chain has TRBV19 and TRBJ2-2; weak D call: TRBD2 (6 bases). The V and J ends lost 10 bases and 4 bases respectively, with 10 bases between them. The CDR3 totals 12 residues. CDR1 and CDR2 (germline): LNHDA, SQIVND (reference sequence). The CDR3 here is CATGGATGELFF. For the CDR3, the DNA is TGTGCCACCGGAGGGGCCACCGGGGAGCTGTTTTTT.